This T cell receptor (beta chain) is drawn from a study of cytomegalovirus exposure and HLA in healthy donors. CDR3 length: 16 residues. V gave up 4 bases and J gave up 5 bases; unmatched junction bases: 7. The germline CDR1 and CDR2 sequences are LGHNA and YNFKEQ. The PCR made use of 60 Vbeta and 13 Jbeta primers. Only in-frame clones appear in the TCRdb table, and some are missing; sequencing was by immunoSEQ multiplex PCR. The sample lists around 150,000 clones, roughly 70% occurring once. Donors sampled were nominally healthy, though unrecorded immune exposures were likely. Note on this clone: The antigen remains unidentified.

Study-wide results and limits: Some V segments could not be told apart, so they were left out, TRBV6-2 and TRBV6-3 among them. TCR beta sequences reportedly predicted most subjects' HLA-A and HLA-B alleles accurately.

Specimen: PBMCs. This receptor was taken from a man aged 25-45 years in good health and CMV-seropositive. V is TRBV4-2 and J is TRBJ2-5; 13 bases are shared with TRBD2. The CDR3 DNA sequence: TGTGCCAGCAGCCGCGAGGCACTAGCGGGAGGGGAGACCCAGTACTTC. Translated, it gives CASSREALAGGETQYF.